The 8 T cell receptor beta chains reported below all come from one sample, sequenced in a study of OX40 agonist ivuxolimab in advanced cancers. Library creation used the immunoSEQ multiplex PCR assay. TCRdb retrieved this table from immuneACCESS and kept in-frame rearrangements only. Not all clones are present; in checked studies, unresolved V genes account for under half, and no reason is known for the remainder. The sample profile shows fewer than 25,000 clones; 70% to 85% of them were found once. Approximately 30% of the sample goes to the ten largest clones. The source material was CD4+ or CD8+ T cells sorted from blood, sampled in a trial of the OX40 agonist ivuxolimab. The receptors come from an adult with an advanced solid tumor such as melanoma, head and neck, liver or kidney cancer.

The chain employs TRBV6-1 and TRBJ2-7, with D perhaps matching TRBD2 (6 bases). Germline assignment: CDR1 MNHNS and CDR2 SASEGT. V lost 7 bases and J lost 3, with 10 bases in between. The CDR3 has 12 amino acids. CDR3 nucleotide sequence: TGTGCCAGCATGGAGGGGCGCTACGAGCAGTACTTC. Its protein is CASMEGRYEQYF.

The V gene is TRBV7-9, the J gene TRBJ2-1; 7 bases are a match to TRBD2. This CDR3 has 13 amino acids. Germline loops: CDR1 SEHNR, CDR2 FQNEAQ (reference sequence). Trimming removed 6 bases from V and 4 bases from J; junction bases left unmatched: 3. The CDR3 sequence: CASREGGYNEQFF. As DNA, the CDR3 is TGTGCCAGCAGGGAGGGAGGGTACAATGAGCAGTTCTTC.

J is TRBJ1-4 and V is TRBV2, with 8 bases fitting TRBD1. The CDR3 spans 16 residues. V lost 2 bases, J lost 5 bases, and 7 bases stayed unmatched. CDR1 is SNHLY, CDR2 FYNNEI, per germline. The DNA of the CDR3 is TGTGCCAGCAGTGAAAGGGTGAGGACAGGGAATGAAAAACTGTTTTTT. Amino acid sequence: CASSERVRTGNEKLFF. Variable domain in full (rest from reference TRBV2 and TRBJ1-4): EPEVTQTPSHQVTQMGQEVILRCVPISNHLYFYWYRQILGQKVEFLVSFYNNEISEKSEIFDDQFSVERPDGSNFTLKIRSTKLEDSAMYFCASSERVRTGNEKLFFGSGTQLSVL.

This chain connects TRBV5-1 to TRBJ2-1; tentative D call: TRBD2 (6 bases). Looked up from germline, CDR1 is SGHRS and CDR2 is YFSETQ. Trimming removed 5 bases at V and 9 bases at J, with 12 bases between. CDR3 size: 12 residues. The CDR3, as DNA: TGCGCCAGCAGTTCTAGGGGAGGTGAGCAGTTCTTC. Amino acids: CASSSRGGEQFF.

V usage is TRBV5-5 and J usage is TRBJ2-5, with D unclear. The CDR3 runs to 13 residues. Trimming shortened V by 1 base and J by 3 bases, and 7 bases separated the two germline ends. In germline, CDR1 is SGHKS, CDR2 YYEKEE (reference sequence). CDR3 nucleotide sequence: TGTGCCAGCAGCTTGTTTGCCAAAGAGACCCAGTACTTC. This translates into CASSLFAKETQYF.

This rearrangement joins TRBV5-1 to TRBJ2-2, with no clear D. The CDR3 is made up of 12 amino acids. CDR1 is SGHRS and CDR2 is YFSETQ in the germline V gene. V lost 4 bases, J lost 10 bases, and 11 bases lay in between. For the CDR3, the DNA is TGCGCCAGCAGCGGATCCGCGTCGGAGCTGTTTTTT. Its protein product is CASSGSASELFF.

In this sample, this clone turned up once. The chain links TRBV9 to TRBJ2-1; 11 bases line up with TRBD2. Looked up from germline, CDR1 is SGDLS and CDR2 is YYNGEE. This CDR3 has 15 amino acids. Trimming took 2 bases from V and 2 from J; bases not matched to a gene: 0. Written as DNA, the CDR3 is TGTGCCAGCAGCGTTAGCGGGAGGGCCTACAATGAGCAGTTCTTC. Protein: CASSVSGRAYNEQFF.

The V and J genes are TRBV12-1 and TRBJ2-5; the table names TRBD2, a call not compared with the DNA. TRBV12-1 is a pseudogene locus. The CDR3 length is 15 residues. The CDR3 spells CASSWPGGAGETQYF. As DNA, the CDR3 is TGTGCCAGCAGCTGGCCGGGGGGAGCGGGAGAGACCCAGTACTTC.